The 19 T cell receptor beta chains in this list originate from one sample, sequenced in a study of OX40 agonist ivuxolimab in advanced cancers. Profiled with immunoSEQ multiplex PCR; TCRdb holds only in-frame clones, not every one. Found here are tens of thousands of clones, 70% to 90% of them singletons; the top ten hold approximately 0.35%. Source: CD4+ or CD8+ T cells sorted from blood, taken in a trial of the OX40 agonist ivuxolimab. The source of these receptors is an adult with an advanced solid tumor such as melanoma, head and neck, liver or kidney cancer.

As to this clone: One junction end does not reproduce the germline sequence, and a read error may be involved. This rearrangement joins TRBV5-6 to TRBJ1-1, with D possibly matching TRBD1 (5 bases). Germline CDR1 reads SGHDT; CDR2 reads YYEEEE. The length of the CDR3 is 15 residues. The CDR3 region has the DNA TGTGCCGGCAGGAAAACAGGTCCCCTCAACGGGGAAGCTTTCTTT. It encodes CAGRKTGPLNGEAFF.

The rearrangement uses TRBV7-3 and TRBJ2-7; 9 positions agree with TRBD2. The germline CDR1 and CDR2 sequences are SGHTA and FQGTGA. This CDR3 is built from 13 residues. The V segment lost 5 bases and the J segment 6 bases; nucleotides outside the gene matches: 5. The CDR3 sequence: CASSRGTSTEQYF. The CDR3 bases are TGTGCCAGCAGCCGCGGGACTAGCACCGAGCAGTACTTC.

The chain carries TRBV5-1 and TRBJ1-1, with D perhaps matching TRBD1 (5 bases). V shed 2 bases and J shed 5 bases, with 13 bases lying between them. Per the germline V gene, CDR1 is SGHRS and CDR2 is YFSETQ. The CDR3 runs 14 residues. CDR3 amino acids: CASSFGQGGTEAFF. The CDR3 coding sequence is TGCGCCAGCAGCTTCGGGCAGGGAGGGACTGAAGCTTTCTTT.

This chain connects TRBV6-6 to TRBJ1-2; 12 nucleotides align to TRBD1. Germline V gene lookup returns CDR1 MNHNY and CDR2 SVGAGI (reference sequence). The CDR3 covers 15 residues. The ends lost 7 bases at V and 3 bases at J; junction bases unmatched: 6. The DNA for the CDR3 is TGTGCCAGCACTAGGGGGGACAGGGGGCACTATGGCTACACCTTC. Translated: CASTRGDRGHYGYTF.

The CDR3 DNA reads TGTGCCAGCAGTGAAGCGAGCGGGGGGTACCAAGAGACCCAGTACTTC. This encodes CASSEASGGYQETQYF. This sequence joins TRBV6-1 and TRBJ2-5, with 9 bases fitting TRBD2. J was trimmed by 0 bases and V by 0 bases; bases with no gene match: 2. Germline-derived CDR1 and CDR2 are MNHNS and SASEGT. This CDR3 region has 16 residues.

The V call is TRBV5-1, the J call TRBJ1-2; 10 positions match TRBD1. The length of the CDR3 is 14 residues. CDR1 and CDR2 (germline): SGHRS, YFSETQ. J gave up 5 bases and V 0 bases, and 1 base lay outside the gene matches. CDR3 region: CASSLEGQGYGYTF. For the CDR3, the DNA is TGCGCCAGCAGCTTGGAGGGACAGGGGTATGGCTACACCTTC.

The gene calls are TRBV19 and TRBJ2-1; D is ambiguous. The V gene's germline CDR1 is LNHDA and CDR2 SQIVND (reference sequence). The ends were cut back, 8 bases at V and 0 bases at J, with 14 bases in the middle. The length of the CDR3 is 15 residues. The CDR3 spells CASWAPGLSYNEQFF. DNA for the CDR3: TGTGCCAGTTGGGCTCCGGGCCTCTCCTACAATGAGCAGTTCTTC.

The chain employs TRBV5-8 and TRBJ1-1, with D possibly matching TRBD1 (6 bases). CDR1 and CDR2 from the germline V gene are SGHTS and YDEGEE. V lost 0 bases to trimming and J lost 1 base, with 7 bases between them. CDR3 length equals 14 residues. CDR3 protein: CASSLEGGNTEAFF. DNA for the CDR3: TGTGCCAGCAGCTTGGAAGGGGGGAACACTGAAGCTTTCTTT.

V usage is TRBV7-3 and J usage is TRBJ2-1; the D gene could be TRBD1 or TRBD2 (6 bases each). V was shortened by 2 bases and J by 7 bases, with 15 bases between the two germline ends. CDR3 length equals 15 residues. From germline, CDR1 is SGHTA and CDR2 FQGTGA. This CDR3 is CASSLQGRLRNEQFF. CDR3 DNA sequence: TGTGCCAGCAGCTTACAGGGGAGGTTGAGAAATGAGCAGTTCTTC.

The chain couples TRBV9 to TRBJ2-3; no reliable D call. CDR1 is SGDLS, CDR2 YYNGEE, per germline. Trimming stripped 0 bases from V and 0 bases from J, with 11 bases between. The CDR3 totals 16 residues. CDR3 in amino acids: CASSVGKGQSTDTQYF. The CDR3 DNA reads TGTGCCAGCAGCGTAGGAAAAGGGCAAAGCACAGATACGCAGTATTTT.

The rearrangement links TRBV7-8 to TRBJ2-7, with D unresolved. This CDR3 is built from 12 residues. V shed 5 bases and J shed 6 bases, with 11 bases lying between them. Germline loops: CDR1 SGHVS, CDR2 FQNEAQ. CDR3 sequence: CASSRMVGEQYF. CDR3 sequence (DNA): TGTGCCAGCAGCCGAATGGTGGGCGAGCAGTACTTC.

The chain recombines TRBV15 with TRBJ2-7, with D possibly matching TRBD2 (6 bases). The V end lost 0 bases, the J end lost 1 base, and 16 bases lay between the germline ends. CDR3 size: 17 residues. Germline V gives CDR1 LNHNV, CDR2 YYDKDF (reference sequence). Here the CDR3 reads CATSREEGITRSYEQYF. CDR3 nucleotide sequence: TGTGCCACCAGCAGAGAGGAGGGAATCACAAGATCCTACGAGCAGTACTTC. The full variable domain, in which reference TRBV15 and TRBJ2-7 provide the parts outside the CDR3, is DAMVIQNPRYQVTQFGKPVTLSCSQTLNHNVMYWYQQKSSQAPKLLFHYYDKDFNNEADTPDNFQSRRPNTSFCFLDIRSPGLGDTAMYLCATSREEGITRSYEQYFGPGTRLTVT.

V and J are TRBV18 and TRBJ2-1, with TRBD2 matching over 7 bases. V lost 3 bases and J lost 4; bases outside the gene matches: 6. CDR3 size: 15 residues. Germline values: CDR1 KGHSH, CDR2 LQKENI. CDR3 nucleotide sequence: TGTGCCAGCTCACCGCCGGGAGGACGGTACAATGAGCAGTTCTTC. This translates into CASSPPGGRYNEQFF.

The chain couples TRBV5-1 to TRBJ2-5; 8 positions match TRBD2. This CDR3 has 14 amino acids. V shed 4 bases, J shed 5 bases, and the junction held 7 bases outside the gene matches. Germline CDR1 reads SGHRS; CDR2 reads YFSETQ. The CDR3 nucleotides are TGCGCCAGCAGCCCCTCGGGGGGGACCGAGACCCAGTACTTC. It codes for CASSPSGGTETQYF.

The V and J genes are TRBV25-1 and TRBJ2-1, with 7 bases aligning to TRBD2. The V gene end was trimmed by 4 bases and the J gene end by 2 bases; junction bases not matched to a gene: 11. This CDR3 has 17 residues. The germline CDR1 and CDR2 sequences are MGHDK and SYGVNS. CDR3 coding DNA: TGTGCCAGCAGTGGAATCGCTAGCGGCAGAACCTACAATGAGCAGTTCTTC. This encodes CASSGIASGRTYNEQFF.

The rearrangement links TRBV7-3 to TRBJ2-3; 9 bases agree with TRBD2. The CDR3 runs to 17 residues. With V trimmed by 5 bases and J by 0 bases, 9 bases remained unmatched. Germline CDR1 reads SGHTA; CDR2 reads FQGTGA. CDR3 DNA sequence: TGTGCCAGCAGCAACCGACCTAGCGGGGCTAGCACAGATACGCAGTATTTT. Translated, it gives CASSNRPSGASTDTQYF.

This clone has just a few counts. The chain employs TRBV19 and TRBJ1-5; TRBD1 is a possible D gene (5 bases). The CDR3 consists of 14 residues. Trimming stripped 3 bases from V and 6 bases from J, with 12 bases between. Germline values: CDR1 LNHDA, CDR2 SQIVND (reference sequence). CDR3 region: CASSMGVGGQPQHF. DNA for the CDR3: TGTGCCAGTAGTATGGGGGTTGGAGGTCAGCCCCAGCATTTT.

The chain links TRBV5-6 to TRBJ1-2; perhaps TRBD1 as D (5 bases). Deletions cut 0 bases from V and 8 bases from J, with 14 bases between. The CDR3 loop spans 14 amino acids. The germline V gene has CDR1 SGHDT and CDR2 YYEEEE. Here the CDR3 reads CASSLAQGPGGYTF. The CDR3 region has the DNA TGTGCCAGCAGCTTGGCGCAGGGCCCGGGAGGCTACACCTTC.

The chain combines TRBV19 with TRBJ2-2; 7 bases are shared with TRBD1. Germline CDR1 reads LNHDA; CDR2 reads SQIVND (reference sequence). This CDR3 region has 15 residues. J gave up 0 bases and V 5 bases, and 3 bases lay outside the gene matches. As DNA, the CDR3 is TGTGCCAGTAGTCGGGACAGAGCGAACACCGGGGAGCTGTTTTTT. It encodes CASSRDRANTGELFF.